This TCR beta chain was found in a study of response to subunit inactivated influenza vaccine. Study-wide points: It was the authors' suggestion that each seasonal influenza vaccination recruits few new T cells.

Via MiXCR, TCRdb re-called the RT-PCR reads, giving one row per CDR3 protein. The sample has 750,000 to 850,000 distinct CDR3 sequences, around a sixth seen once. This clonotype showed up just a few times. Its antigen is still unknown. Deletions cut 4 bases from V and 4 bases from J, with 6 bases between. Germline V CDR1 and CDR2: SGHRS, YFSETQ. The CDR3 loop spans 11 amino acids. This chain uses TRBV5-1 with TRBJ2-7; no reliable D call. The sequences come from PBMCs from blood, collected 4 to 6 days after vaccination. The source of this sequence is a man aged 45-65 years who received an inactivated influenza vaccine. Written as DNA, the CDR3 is TGCGCCAGCAGCACGGAATACGAGCAGTACTTC. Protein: CASSTEYEQYF.